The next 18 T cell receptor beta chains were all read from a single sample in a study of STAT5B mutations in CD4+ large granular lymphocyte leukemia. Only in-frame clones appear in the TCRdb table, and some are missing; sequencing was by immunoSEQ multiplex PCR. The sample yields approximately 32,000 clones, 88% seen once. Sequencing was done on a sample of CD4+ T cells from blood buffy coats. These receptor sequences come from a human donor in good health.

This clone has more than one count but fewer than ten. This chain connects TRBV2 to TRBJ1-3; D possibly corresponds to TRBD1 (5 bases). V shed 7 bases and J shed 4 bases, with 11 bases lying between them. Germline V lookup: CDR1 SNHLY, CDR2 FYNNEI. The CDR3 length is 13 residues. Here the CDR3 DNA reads TGTGCCAGCATGGCAGGGAGAGGAAACACCATATATTTT. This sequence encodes CASMAGRGNTIYF.

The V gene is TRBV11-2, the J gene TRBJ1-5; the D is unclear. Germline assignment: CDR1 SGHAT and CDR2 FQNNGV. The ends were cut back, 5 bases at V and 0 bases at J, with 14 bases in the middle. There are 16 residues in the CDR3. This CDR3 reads CASSPLPAVSNQPQHF. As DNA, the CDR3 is TGTGCCAGCAGCCCCCTCCCGGCGGTTAGCAATCAGCCCCAGCATTTT.

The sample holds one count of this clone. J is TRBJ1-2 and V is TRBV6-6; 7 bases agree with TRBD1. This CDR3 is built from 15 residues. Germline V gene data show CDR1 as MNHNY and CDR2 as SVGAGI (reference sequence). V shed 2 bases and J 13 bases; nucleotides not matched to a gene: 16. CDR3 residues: CASSYAPVRDSFITF. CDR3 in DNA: TGTGCCAGCAGTTACGCTCCCGTCCGGGACAGCTTTATCACCTTC.

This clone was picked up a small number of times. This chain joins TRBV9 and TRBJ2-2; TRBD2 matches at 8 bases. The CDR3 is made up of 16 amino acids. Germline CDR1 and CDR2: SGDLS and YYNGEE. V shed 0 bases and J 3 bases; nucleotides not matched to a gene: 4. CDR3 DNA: TGTGCCAGCAGCGTAGCCGGGGGGGAGTACACCGGGGAGCTGTTTTTT. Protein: CASSVAGGEYTGELFF.

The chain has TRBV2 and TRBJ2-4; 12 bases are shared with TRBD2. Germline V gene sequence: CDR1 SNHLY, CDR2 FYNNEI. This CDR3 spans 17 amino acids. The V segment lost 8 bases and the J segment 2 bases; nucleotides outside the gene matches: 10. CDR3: CASERLAGENTKNIQYF. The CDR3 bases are TGTGCCAGCGAGCGACTAGCGGGAGAAAATACCAAAAACATTCAGTACTTC. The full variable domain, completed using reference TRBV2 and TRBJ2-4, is EPEVTQTPSHQVTQMGQEVILRCVPISNHLYFYWYRQILGQKVEFLVSFYNNEISEKSEIFDDQFSVERPDGSNFTLKIRSTKLEDSAMYFCASERLAGENTKNIQYFGAGTRLSVL.

Here the CDR3 reads CASSTGSVYGYTF. As DNA, the CDR3 is TGCGCCAGCAGCACCGGGAGCGTCTATGGCTACACCTTC. The chain links TRBV5-1 to TRBJ1-2, with D hard to call. This CDR3 comprises 13 residues. Germline assignment: CDR1 SGHRS and CDR2 YFSETQ. Trimming stripped 4 bases from V and 4 bases from J, with 11 bases between.

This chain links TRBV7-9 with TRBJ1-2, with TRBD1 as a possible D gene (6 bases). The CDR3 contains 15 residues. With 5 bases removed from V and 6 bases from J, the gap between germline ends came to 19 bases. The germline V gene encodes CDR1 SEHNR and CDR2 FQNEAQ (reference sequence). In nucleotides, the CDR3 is TGTGCCAGCAGCCCCGGGGGCAGGGGAGAGCATGGCTACACCTTC. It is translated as CASSPGGRGEHGYTF. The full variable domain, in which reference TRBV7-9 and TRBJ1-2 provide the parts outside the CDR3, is DTGVSQNPRHKITKRGQNVTFRCDPISEHNRLYWYRQTLGQGPEFLTYFQNEAQLEKSRLLSDRFSAERPKGSFSTLEIQRTEQGDSAMYLCASSPGGRGEHGYTFGSGTRLTVV.

The CDR3 is CASSEMSGGNQPQHF. CDR3 nucleotide sequence: TGTGCCAGCAGTGAAATGTCAGGGGGCAATCAGCCCCAGCATTTT. This chain links TRBV2 with TRBJ1-5; maybe TRBD1 (6 bases). CDR1 and CDR2 from the germline V gene are SNHLY and FYNNEI. Trimming removed 2 bases from V and 2 bases from J, with 10 bases in between. The CDR3 totals 15 residues.

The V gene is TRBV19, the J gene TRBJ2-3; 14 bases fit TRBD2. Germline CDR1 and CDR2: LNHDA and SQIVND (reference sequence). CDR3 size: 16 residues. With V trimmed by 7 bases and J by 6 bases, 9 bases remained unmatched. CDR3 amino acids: CASTPTSGGASDTQYF. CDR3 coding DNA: TGTGCCAGTACCCCGACTAGCGGGGGGGCATCCGATACGCAGTATTTT.

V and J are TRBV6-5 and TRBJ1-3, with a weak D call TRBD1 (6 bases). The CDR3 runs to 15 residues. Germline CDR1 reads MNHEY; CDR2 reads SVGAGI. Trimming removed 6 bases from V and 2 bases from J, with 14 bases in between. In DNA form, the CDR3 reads TGTGCCAGCAGCAGGAGAGGGGGAACTGGAAACACCATATATTTT. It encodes CASSRRGGTGNTIYF.

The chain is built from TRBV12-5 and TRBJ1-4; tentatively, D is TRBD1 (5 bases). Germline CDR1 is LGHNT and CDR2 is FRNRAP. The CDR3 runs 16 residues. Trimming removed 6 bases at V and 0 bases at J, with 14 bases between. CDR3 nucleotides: TGTGCTAGTGGGGCCGGGGGACCTGCAACTAATGAAAAACTGTTTTTT. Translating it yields CASGAGGPATNEKLFF.

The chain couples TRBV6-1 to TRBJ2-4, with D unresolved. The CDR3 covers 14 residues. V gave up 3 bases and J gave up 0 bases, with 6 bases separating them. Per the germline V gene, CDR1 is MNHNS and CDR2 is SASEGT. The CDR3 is CASSDGLAKNIQYF. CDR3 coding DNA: TGTGCCAGCAGTGACGGGCTAGCCAAAAACATTCAGTACTTC.

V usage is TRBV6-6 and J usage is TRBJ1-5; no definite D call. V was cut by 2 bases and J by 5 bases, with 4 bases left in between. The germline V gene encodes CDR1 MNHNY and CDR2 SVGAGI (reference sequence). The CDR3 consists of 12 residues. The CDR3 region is CASSYNDQPQHF. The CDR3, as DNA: TGTGCCAGCAGTTACAACGATCAGCCCCAGCATTTT.

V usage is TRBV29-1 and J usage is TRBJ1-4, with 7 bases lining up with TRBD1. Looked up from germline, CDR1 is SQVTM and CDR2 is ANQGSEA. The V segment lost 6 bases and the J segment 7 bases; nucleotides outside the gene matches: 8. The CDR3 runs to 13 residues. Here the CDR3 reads CSVVTGNTEKLFF. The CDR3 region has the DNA TGCAGCGTCGTGACAGGGAATACTGAAAAACTGTTTTTT. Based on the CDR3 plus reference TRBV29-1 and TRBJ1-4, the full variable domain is SAVISQKPSRDICQRGTSLTIQCQVDSQVTMMFWYRQQPGQSLTLIATANQGSEATYESGFVIDKFPISRPNLTFSTLTVSNMSPEDSSIYLCSVVTGNTEKLFFGSGTQLSVL.

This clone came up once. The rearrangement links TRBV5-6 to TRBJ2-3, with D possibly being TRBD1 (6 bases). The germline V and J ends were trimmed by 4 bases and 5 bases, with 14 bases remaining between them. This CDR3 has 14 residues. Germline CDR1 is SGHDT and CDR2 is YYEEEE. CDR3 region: CASSRLGAVDTQYF. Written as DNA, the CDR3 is TGTGCCAGCAGCCGCTTGGGGGCAGTAGATACGCAGTATTTT.

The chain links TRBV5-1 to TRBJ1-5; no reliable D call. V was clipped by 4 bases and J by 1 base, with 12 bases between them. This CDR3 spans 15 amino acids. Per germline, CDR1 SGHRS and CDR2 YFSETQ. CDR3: CASSLEGWSNQPQHF. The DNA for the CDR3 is TGCGCCAGCAGCCTCGAGGGTTGGAGCAATCAGCCCCAGCATTTT.

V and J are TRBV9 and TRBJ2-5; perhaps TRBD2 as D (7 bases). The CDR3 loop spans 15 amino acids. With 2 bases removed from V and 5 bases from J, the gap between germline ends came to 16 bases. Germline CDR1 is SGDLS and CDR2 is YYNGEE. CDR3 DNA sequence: TGTGCCAGCAGCGTGGGGGAGGGCCAGGGGGAGACCCAGTACTTC. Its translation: CASSVGEGQGETQYF.

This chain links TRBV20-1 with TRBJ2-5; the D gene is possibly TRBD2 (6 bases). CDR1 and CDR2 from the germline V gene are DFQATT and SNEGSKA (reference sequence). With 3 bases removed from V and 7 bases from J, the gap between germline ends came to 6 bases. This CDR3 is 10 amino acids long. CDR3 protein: CSARGGTQYF. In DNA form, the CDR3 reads TGCAGTGCTAGGGGAGGGACCCAGTACTTC.